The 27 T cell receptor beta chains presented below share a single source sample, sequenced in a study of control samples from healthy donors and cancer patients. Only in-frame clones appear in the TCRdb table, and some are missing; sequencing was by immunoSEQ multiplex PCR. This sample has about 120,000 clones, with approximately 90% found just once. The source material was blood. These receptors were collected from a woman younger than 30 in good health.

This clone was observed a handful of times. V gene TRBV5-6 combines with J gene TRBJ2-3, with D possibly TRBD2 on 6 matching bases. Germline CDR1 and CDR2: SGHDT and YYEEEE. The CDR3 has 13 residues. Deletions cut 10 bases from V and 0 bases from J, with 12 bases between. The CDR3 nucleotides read TGTGCCGGCCGGGAGAGAAGCACAGATACGCAGTATTTT. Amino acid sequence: CAGRERSTDTQYF.

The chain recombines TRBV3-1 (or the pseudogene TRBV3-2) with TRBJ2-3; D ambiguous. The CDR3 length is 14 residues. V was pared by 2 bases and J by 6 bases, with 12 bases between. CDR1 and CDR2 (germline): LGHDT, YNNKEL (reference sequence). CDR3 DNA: TGTGCCAGCAGCCAACCGGGCTTTGTGGATACGCAGTATTTT. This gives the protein CASSQPGFVDTQYF.

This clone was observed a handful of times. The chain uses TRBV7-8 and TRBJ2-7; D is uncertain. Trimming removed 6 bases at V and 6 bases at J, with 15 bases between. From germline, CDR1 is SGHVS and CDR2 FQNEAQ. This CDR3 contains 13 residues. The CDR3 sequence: CASSYAPGGEQYF. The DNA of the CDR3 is TGTGCCAGCAGTTACGCCCCTGGTGGCGAGCAGTACTTC.

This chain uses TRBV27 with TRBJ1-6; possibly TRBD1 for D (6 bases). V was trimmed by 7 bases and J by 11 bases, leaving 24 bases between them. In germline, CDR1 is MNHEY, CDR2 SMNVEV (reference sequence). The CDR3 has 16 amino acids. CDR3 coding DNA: TGTGCCAGCACTACACTGGGGAAAACAGGGCACGCACCCCTCCACTTT. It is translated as CASTTLGKTGHAPLHF.

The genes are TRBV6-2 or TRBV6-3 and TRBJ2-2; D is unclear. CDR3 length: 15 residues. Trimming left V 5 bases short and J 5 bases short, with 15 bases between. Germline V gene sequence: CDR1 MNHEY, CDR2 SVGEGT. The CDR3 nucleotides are TGTGCCAGCAGTCCAGTATTCGATTATACCGGGGAGCTGTTTTTT. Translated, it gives CASSPVFDYTGELFF.

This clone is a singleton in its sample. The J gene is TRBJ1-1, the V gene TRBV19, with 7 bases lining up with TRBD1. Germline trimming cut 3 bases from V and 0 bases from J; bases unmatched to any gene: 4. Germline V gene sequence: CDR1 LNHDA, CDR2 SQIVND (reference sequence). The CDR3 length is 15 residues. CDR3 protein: CASSIGTVMNTEAFF. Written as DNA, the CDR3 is TGTGCCAGTAGTATCGGGACAGTCATGAACACTGAAGCTTTCTTT.

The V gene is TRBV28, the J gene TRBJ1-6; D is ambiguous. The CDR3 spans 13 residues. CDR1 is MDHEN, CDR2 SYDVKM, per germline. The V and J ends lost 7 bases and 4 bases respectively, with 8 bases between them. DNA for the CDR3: TGTGCCAGCACCCTAGAGTATAATTCACCCCTCCACTTT. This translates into CASTLEYNSPLHF.

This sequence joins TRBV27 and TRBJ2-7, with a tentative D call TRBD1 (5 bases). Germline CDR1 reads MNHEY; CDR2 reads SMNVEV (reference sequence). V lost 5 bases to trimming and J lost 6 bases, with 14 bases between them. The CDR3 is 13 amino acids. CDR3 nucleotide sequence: TGTGCCAGCAGTCGAGAACAGGTGACCGAGCAGTACTTC. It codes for CASSREQVTEQYF.

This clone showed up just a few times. CDR3 protein: CASSKDSRGNQPQHF. DNA for the CDR3: TGTGCCAGCAGTAAGGACAGCCGTGGCAATCAGCCCCAGCATTTT. V gene TRBV2 combines with J gene TRBJ1-5, with D tentatively TRBD1 (6 bases). This CDR3 spans 15 amino acids. Germline loops: CDR1 SNHLY, CDR2 FYNNEI. V dropped 5 bases and J dropped 2 bases, with 13 bases sitting between them.

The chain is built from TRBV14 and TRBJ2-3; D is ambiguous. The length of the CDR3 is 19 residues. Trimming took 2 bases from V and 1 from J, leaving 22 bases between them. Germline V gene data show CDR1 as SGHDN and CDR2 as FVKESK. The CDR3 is CASSQKAPDVAAGTDTQYF. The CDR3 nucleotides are TGTGCCAGCAGCCAAAAAGCCCCCGATGTTGCAGCCGGCACAGATACGCAGTATTTT.

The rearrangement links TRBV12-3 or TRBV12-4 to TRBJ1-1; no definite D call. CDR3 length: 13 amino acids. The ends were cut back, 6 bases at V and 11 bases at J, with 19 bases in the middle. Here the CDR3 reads CASSPQSGSAAFF. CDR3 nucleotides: TGTGCCAGCAGCCCCCAGTCAGGATCCGCGGCTTTCTTT.

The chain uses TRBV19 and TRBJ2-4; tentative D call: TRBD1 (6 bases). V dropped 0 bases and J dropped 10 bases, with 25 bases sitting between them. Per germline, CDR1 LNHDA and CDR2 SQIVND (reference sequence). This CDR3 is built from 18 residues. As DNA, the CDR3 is TGTGCCAGTAGTATAGACGGGCAGGGGAAGGCCCGAGGAACGATTCAGTACTTC. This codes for CASSIDGQGKARGTIQYF.

The CDR3 DNA reads TGTGCCAGTAGTACCTCGGCCTCTGAGCAGCATTTT. Amino acid sequence: CASSTSASEQHF. The rearrangement uses TRBV19 and TRBJ1-5; no definite D call. CDR1 and CDR2 (germline): LNHDA, SQIVND (reference sequence). The CDR3 covers 12 residues. V was clipped by 4 bases and J by 13 bases, with 14 bases between them.

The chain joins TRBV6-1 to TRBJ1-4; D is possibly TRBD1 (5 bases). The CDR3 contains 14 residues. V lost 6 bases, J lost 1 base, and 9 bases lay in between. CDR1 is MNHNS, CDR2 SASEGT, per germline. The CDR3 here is CASSNQGTNEKLFF. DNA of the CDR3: TGTGCCAGCAGCAACCAGGGAACTAATGAAAAACTGTTTTTT.

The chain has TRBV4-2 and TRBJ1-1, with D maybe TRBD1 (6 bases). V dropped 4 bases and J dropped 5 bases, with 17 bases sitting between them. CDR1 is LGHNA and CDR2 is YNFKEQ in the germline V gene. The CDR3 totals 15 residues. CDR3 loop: CASSRGDRKGTEAFF. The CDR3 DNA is TGTGCCAGCAGCCGGGGCGACAGGAAGGGGACTGAAGCTTTCTTT.

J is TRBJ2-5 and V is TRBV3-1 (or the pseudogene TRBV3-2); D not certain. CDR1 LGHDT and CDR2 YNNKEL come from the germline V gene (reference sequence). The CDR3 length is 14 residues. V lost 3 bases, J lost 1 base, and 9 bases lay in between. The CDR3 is CASSQYVLQETQYF. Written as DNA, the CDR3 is TGTGCCAGCAGCCAGTACGTCCTCCAAGAGACCCAGTACTTC.

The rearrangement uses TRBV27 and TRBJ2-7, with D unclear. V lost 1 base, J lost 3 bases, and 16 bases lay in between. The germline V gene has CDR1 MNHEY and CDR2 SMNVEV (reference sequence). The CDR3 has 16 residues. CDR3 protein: CASSLFAPREVYEQYF. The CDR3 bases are TGTGCCAGCAGTTTATTTGCCCCGCGCGAAGTCTACGAGCAGTACTTC.

CDR3 DNA: TGTGCCAGCAGCTTGACCAGGGGAAATTCACCCCTCCACTTT. This codes for CASSLTRGNSPLHF. The chain employs TRBV5-4 and TRBJ1-6; TRBD1 might be the D (6 bases). The V gene's germline CDR1 is SGHNT and CDR2 YYREEE (reference sequence). V was trimmed by 1 base and J by 7 bases, leaving 9 bases between them. CDR3 length: 14 amino acids.

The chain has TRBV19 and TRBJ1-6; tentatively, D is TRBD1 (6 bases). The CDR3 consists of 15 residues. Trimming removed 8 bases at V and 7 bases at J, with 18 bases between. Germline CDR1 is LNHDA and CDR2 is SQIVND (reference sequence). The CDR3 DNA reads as TGTGCCAGTGGCAGGGATGGCACAGGGAATTCACCCCTCCACTTT. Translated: CASGRDGTGNSPLHF.

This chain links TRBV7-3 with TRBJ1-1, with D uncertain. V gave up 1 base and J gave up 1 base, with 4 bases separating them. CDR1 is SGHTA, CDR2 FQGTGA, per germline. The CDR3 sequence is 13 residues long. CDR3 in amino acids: CASSLRQNTEAFF. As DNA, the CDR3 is TGTGCCAGCAGCTTAAGACAGAACACTGAAGCTTTCTTT.

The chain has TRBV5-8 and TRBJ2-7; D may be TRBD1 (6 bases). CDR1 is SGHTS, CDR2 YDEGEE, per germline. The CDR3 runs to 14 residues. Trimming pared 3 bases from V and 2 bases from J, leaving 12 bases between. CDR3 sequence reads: CASSWGTPTYEQYF. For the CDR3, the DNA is TGTGCCAGCAGCTGGGGGACACCTACCTACGAGCAGTACTTC.

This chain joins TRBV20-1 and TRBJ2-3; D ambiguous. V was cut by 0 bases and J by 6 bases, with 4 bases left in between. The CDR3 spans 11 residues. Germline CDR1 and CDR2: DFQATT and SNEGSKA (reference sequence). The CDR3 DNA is TGCAGTGCTAGAGAGGGGGATACGCAGTATTTT. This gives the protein CSAREGDTQYF.

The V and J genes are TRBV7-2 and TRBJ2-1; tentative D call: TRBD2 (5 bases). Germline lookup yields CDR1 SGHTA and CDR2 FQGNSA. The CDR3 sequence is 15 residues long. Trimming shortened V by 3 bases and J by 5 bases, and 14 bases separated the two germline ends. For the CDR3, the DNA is TGTGCCAGCAGCTTCGGACTCGAGGTGCACAATGAGCAGTTCTTC. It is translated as CASSFGLEVHNEQFF. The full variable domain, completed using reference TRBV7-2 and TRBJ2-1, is GAGVSQSPSNKVTEKGKDVELRCDPISGHTALYWYRQSLGQGLEFLIYFQGNSAPDKSGLPSDRFSAERTGGSVSTLTIQRTQQEDSAVYLCASSFGLEVHNEQFFGPGTRLTVL.

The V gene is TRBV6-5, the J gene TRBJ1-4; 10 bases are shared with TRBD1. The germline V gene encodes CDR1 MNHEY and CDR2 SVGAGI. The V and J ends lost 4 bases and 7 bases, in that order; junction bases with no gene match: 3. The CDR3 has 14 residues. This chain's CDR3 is CASSLTGGGEKLFF. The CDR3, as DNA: TGTGCCAGCAGTTTGACAGGGGGCGGTGAAAAACTGTTTTTT.

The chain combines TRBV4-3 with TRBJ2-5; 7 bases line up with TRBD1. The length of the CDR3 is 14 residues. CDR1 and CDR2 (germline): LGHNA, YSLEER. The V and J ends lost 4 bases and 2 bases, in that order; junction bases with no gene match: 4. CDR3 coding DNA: TGCGCCAGCAGCCCCCAGGACAGGCAAGAGACCCAGTACTTC. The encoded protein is CASSPQDRQETQYF.

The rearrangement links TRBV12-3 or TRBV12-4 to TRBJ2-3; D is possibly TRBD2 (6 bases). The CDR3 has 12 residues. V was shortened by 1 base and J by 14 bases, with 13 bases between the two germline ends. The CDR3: CASSLVSGLRYF. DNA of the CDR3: TGTGCCAGCAGTTTAGTATCCGGACTAAGGTATTTT.

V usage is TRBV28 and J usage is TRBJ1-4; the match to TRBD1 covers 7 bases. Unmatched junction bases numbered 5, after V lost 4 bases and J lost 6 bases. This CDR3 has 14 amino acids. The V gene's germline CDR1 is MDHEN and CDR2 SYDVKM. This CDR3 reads CASSSGQTHEKLFF. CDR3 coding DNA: TGTGCCAGCAGTTCGGGACAGACTCATGAAAAACTGTTTTTT.